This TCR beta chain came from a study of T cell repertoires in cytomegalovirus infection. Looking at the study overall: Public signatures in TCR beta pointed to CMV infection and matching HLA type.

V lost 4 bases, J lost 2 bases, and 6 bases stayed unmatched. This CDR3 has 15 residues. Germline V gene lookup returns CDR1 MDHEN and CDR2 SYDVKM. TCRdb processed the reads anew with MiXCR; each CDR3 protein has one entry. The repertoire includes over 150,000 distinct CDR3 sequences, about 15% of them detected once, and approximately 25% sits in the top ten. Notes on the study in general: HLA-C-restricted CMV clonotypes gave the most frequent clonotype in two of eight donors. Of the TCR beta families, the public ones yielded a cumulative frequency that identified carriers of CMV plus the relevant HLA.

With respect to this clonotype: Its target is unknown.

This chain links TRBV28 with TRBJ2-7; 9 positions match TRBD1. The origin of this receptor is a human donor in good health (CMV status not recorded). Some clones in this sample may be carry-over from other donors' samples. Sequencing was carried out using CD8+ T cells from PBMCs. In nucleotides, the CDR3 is TGTGCCAGCAGTTCCCGGGACAGGGTCGCCTACGAGCAGTACTTC. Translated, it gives CASSSRDRVAYEQYF.